These T cell receptor beta chains were read from a single sample in a study of blood T cell repertoires in COVID-19. Some clones are missing from TCRdb's copy, which holds only in-frame ones; the method was immunoSEQ multiplex PCR. Of some 97,000 clones in the sample, roughly 79% were seen once. The sample was peripheral blood. The source of these receptors is a man aged 65-85 years with active or convalescent COVID-19. The CDR3 runs from the conserved cysteine through the conserved F or W. Each record gives: J gene, V gene, clone size, CDR3 protein. Some rows mark clone size as missing; the rest say once, few, many or name a class of expanded clone.

J gene: TRBJ2-1; V gene: TRBV12-3/TRBV12-4; clone size: .; CDR3 protein: CASSPSPGDEQFF
J gene: TRBJ2-3; V gene: TRBV19; clone size: .; CDR3 protein: CASSIDRRAGGQGNTQYF
J gene: TRBJ1-1; V gene: TRBV20-1; clone size: .; CDR3 protein: CSASDQGGTEAFF
J gene: TRBJ2-4; V gene: TRBV15; clone size: few; CDR3 protein: CATSRELAGAVAKNIQYF
J gene: TRBJ1-2; V gene: TRBV6-5; clone size: once; CDR3 protein: CASSLQGRSGYTF
J gene: TRBJ1-2; V gene: TRBV27; clone size: .; CDR3 protein: CASALREGFGYGYTF
J gene: TRBJ2-1; V gene: TRBV29-1; clone size: .; CDR3 protein: CSVDGGTHYNEQFF
J gene: TRBJ1-2; V gene: TRBV28; clone size: few; CDR3 protein: CASSPITMDRGALVYGYTF
J gene: TRBJ1-2; V gene: TRBV5-5; clone size: .; CDR3 protein: CASSSAPGQGIDNYGYTF
J gene: TRBJ2-1; V gene: TRBV7-2; clone size: .; CDR3 protein: CASSLAAASYNEQFF
J gene: TRBJ2-3; V gene: TRBV6-1; clone size: .; CDR3 protein: CASSETSLGTDTQYF
J gene: TRBJ1-1; V gene: TRBV5-8; clone size: once; CDR3 protein: CASSLAGGWGTVNTEAFF
J gene: TRBJ1-1; V gene: TRBV7-3; clone size: .; CDR3 protein: CASSPNRQGMNTEAFF